This T cell receptor (beta chain) was found in a study of metastatic and nonmetastatic thyroid tumors. A note on this clone: An end of the junction does not agree with germline; a read error may underlie this.

This CDR3 is built from 14 residues. From germline, CDR1 is SEHNR and CDR2 FQNEAQ (reference sequence). MiXCR reprocessed the PCR reads for TCRdb. This sample has tens of thousands of clones, with about 4% found just once. The entire patient cohort was treatment-naive prior to thyroid surgery. This chain joins TRBV7-9 and TRBJ2-3, with 8 positions matching TRBD2. Material: blood. The clonotype was recovered from a female donor with papillary thyroid cancer or a benign thyroid nodule (not recorded which). Some clones in this sample may be carry-over from other donors' samples. CDR3 nucleotide sequence: TGTGCCAGCAGCTTACGAGCGGGAGCAGATACGGAGTATTTT. Translated: CASSLRAGADTEYF.